Following are 3 T cell receptor beta chains from one sample sequenced in a study of long-term antiretroviral therapy in people with HIV. At survey level, the immunoSEQ assay was run in its v3.0 version. Profiled with immunoSEQ multiplex PCR; TCRdb holds only in-frame clones, not every one. This sample yields fewer than 20,000 clones, of which about 89% are seen a single time; roughly a tenth belongs to the top ten. The input for sequencing was unsorted PBMCs, taken 0.5 years after starting antiretroviral therapy. These receptors all stem from a man aged 35-49 years with HIV.

This chain links TRBV7-7 with TRBJ2-1, with TRBD2 matching over 7 bases. CDR1 is SSHAT, CDR2 FNYEAQ, per germline (reference sequence). This CDR3 spans 14 amino acids. CDR3 amino acids: CASGPTLSYNEQFF. DNA of the CDR3: TGTGCTAGCGGGCCCACTCTCTCCTACAATGAGCAGTTCTTC. Supplemented by reference TRBV7-7 and TRBJ2-1, the full variable domain reads GAGVSQSPRYKVTKRGQDVTLRCDPISSHATLYWYQQALGQGPEFLTYFNYEAQPDKSGLPSDRFSAERPEGSISTLTIQRTEQRDSAMYRCASGPTLSYNEQFFGPGTRLTVL.

The genes are TRBV9 and TRBJ2-3; 9 bases align to TRBD2. The germline gives CDR1 SGDLS, CDR2 YYNGEE. V lost 1 base, J lost 5 bases, and 5 bases stayed unmatched. This CDR3 comprises 15 residues. This chain's CDR3 is CASSVRVAGVDTQYF. The CDR3 nucleotides read TGTGCCAGCAGCGTACGAGTAGCGGGGGTAGATACGCAGTATTTT.

This clone is large in the sample. Other DNA sequences within the sample encode an identical CDR3. In DNA, the CDR3 is TGTGCCAGCAGCTTTAGCGGGGGCCCATCCTACGAGCAGTACTTC. Its translation: CASSFSGGPSYEQYF. V gene TRBV7-9 combines with J gene TRBJ2-7; TRBD2 aligns across 9 bases. V lost 3 bases to trimming and J lost 1 base; unmatched junction nucleotides: 4. CDR1 and CDR2 (germline): SEHNR, FQNEAQ (reference sequence). This CDR3 has 15 residues.